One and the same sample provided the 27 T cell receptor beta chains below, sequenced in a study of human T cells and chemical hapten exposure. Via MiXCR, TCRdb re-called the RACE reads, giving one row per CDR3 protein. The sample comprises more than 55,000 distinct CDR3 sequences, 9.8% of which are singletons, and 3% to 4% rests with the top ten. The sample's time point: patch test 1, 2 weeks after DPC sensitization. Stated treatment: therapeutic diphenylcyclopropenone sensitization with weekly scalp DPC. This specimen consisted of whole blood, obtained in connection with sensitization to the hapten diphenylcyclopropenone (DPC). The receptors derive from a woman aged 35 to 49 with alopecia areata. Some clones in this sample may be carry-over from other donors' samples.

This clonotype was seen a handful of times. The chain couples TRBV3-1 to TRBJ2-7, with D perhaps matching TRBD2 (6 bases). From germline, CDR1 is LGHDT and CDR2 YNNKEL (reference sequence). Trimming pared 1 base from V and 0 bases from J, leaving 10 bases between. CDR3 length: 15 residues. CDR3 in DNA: TGTGCCAGCAGCCAAGCCGCGGGGAGCTCCTACGAGCAGTACTTC. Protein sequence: CASSQAAGSSYEQYF.

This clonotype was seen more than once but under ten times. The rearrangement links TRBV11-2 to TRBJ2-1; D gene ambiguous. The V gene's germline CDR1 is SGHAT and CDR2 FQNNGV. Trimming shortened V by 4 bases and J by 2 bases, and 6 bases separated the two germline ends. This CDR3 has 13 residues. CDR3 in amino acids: CASSSETYNEQFF. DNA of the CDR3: TGTGCCAGCAGCTCCGAGACCTACAATGAGCAGTTCTTC.

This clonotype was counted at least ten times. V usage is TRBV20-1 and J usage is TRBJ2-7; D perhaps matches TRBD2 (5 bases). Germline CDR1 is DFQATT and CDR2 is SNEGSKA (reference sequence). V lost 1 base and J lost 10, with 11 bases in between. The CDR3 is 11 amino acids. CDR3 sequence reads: CSARAWTSQYF. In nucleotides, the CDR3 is TGCAGTGCTAGAGCCTGGACTTCACAGTACTTC.

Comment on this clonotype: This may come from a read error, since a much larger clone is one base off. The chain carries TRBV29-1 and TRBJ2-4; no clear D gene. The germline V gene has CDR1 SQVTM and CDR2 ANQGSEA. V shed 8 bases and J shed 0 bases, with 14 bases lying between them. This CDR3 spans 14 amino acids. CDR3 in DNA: TGCAGCATTGTAGTTTCTCTAGCCAAAAACATTCAGTACTTC. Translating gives CSIVVSLAKNIQYF.

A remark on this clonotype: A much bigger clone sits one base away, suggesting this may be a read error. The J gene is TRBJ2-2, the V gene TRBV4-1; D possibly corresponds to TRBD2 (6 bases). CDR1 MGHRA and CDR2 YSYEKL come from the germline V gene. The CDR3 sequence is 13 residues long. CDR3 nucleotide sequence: TGCGCCAGCAGTCAGAAGAACACCGGGGGGCTGTTTTTT. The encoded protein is CASSQKNTGGLFF.

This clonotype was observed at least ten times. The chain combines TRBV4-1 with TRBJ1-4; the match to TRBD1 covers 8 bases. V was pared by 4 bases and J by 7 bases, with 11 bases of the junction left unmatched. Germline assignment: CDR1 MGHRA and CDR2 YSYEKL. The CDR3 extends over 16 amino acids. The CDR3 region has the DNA TGCGCCAGCAGCCTAGGGGTGACAGGGGTTAGTGAAAAACTGTTTTTT. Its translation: CASSLGVTGVSEKLFF.

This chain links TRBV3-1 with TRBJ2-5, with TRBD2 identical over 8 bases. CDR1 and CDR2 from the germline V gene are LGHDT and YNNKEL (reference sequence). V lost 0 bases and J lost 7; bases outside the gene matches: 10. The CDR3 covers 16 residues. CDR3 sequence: CASSQDLTGGAGTQYF. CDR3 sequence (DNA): TGTGCCAGCAGCCAAGATCTAACGGGAGGGGCAGGGACCCAGTACTTC.

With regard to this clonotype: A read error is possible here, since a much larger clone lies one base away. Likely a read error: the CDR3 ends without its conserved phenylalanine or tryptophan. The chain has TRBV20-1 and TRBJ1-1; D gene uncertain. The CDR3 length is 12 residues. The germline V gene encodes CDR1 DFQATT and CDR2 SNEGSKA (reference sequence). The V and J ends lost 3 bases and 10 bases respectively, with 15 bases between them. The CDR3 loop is CSASKDPKGAFL. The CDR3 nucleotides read TGCAGTGCTAGTAAGGACCCTAAGGGAGCTTTCCTT.

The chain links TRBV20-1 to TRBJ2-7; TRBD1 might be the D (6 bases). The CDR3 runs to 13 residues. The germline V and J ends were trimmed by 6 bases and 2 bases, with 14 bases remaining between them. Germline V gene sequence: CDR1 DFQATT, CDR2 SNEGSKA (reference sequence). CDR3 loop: CSAIRQDTYEQYF. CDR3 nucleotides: TGCAGTGCCATCCGACAGGATACCTACGAGCAGTACTTC.

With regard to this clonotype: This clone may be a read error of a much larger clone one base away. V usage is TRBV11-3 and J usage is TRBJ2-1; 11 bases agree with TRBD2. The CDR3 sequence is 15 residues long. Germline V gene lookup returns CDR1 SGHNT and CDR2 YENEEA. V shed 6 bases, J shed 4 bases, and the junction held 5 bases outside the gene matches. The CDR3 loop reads CASRSGTSGYNEQFF. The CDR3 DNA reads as TGTGCCAGCAGATCCGGGACTAGCGGTTACAATGAGCAGTTCTTC. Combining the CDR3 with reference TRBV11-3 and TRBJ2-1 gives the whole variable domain EAGVVQSPRYKIIEKKQPVAFWCNPISGHNTLYWYLQNLGQGPELLIRYENEEAVDDSQLPKDRFSAERLKGVDSTLKIQPAELGDSAVYLCASRSGTSGYNEQFFGPGTRLTVL.

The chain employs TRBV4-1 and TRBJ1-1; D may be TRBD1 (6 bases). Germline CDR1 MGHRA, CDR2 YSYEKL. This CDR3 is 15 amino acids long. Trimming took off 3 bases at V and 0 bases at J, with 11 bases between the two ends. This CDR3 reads CASSHTGTLNTEAFF. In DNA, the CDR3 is TGCGCCAGCAGCCACACAGGGACTCTGAACACTGAAGCTTTCTTT.

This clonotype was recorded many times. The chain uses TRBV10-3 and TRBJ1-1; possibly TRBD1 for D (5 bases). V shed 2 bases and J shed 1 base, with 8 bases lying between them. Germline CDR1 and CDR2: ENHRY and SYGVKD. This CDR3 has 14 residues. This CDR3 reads CAISEVQENTEAFF. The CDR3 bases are TGTGCCATCAGTGAGGTACAGGAGAACACTGAAGCTTTCTTT.

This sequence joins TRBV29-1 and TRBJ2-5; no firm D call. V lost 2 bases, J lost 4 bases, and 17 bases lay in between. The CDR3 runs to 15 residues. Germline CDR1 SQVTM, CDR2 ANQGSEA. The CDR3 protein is CSVELAGLGLETQYF. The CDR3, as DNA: TGCAGCGTTGAATTGGCCGGCCTGGGGTTAGAGACCCAGTACTTC.

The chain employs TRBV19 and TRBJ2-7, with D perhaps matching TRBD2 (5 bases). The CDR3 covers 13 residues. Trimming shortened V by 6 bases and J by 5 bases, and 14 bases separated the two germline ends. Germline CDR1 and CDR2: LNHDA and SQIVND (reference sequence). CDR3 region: CASREVWSDEQYF. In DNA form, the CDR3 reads TGTGCCAGTAGGGAGGTATGGAGTGACGAGCAGTACTTC.

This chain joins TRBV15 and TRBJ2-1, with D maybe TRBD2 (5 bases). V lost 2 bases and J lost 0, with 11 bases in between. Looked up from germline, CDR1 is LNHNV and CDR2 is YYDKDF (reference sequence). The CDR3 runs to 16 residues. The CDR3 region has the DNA TGTGCCACCAGCAGATTAGGACTGACCTCCTACAATGAGCAGTTCTTC. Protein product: CATSRLGLTSYNEQFF.

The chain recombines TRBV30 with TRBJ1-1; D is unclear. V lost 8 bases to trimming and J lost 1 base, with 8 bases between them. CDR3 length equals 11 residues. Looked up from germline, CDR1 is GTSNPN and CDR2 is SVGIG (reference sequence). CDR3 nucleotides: TGTGCCCTCGAGCGGAACACTGAAGCTTTCTTT. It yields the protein CALERNTEAFF.

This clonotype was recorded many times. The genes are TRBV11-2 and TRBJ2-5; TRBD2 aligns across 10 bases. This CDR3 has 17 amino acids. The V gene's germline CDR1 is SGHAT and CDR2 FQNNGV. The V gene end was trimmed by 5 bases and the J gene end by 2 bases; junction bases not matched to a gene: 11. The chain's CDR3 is CASSLIGSGGGQETQYF. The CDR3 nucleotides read TGTGCCAGCAGCCTCATCGGCAGCGGGGGGGGACAAGAGACCCAGTACTTC.

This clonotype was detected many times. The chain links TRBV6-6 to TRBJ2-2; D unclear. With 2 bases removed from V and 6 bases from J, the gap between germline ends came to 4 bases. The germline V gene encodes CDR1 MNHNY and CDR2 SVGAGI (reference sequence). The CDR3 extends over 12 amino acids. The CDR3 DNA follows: TGTGCCAGCAGTTACGGAGCCGGGGAGCTGTTTTTT. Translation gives CASSYGAGELFF.

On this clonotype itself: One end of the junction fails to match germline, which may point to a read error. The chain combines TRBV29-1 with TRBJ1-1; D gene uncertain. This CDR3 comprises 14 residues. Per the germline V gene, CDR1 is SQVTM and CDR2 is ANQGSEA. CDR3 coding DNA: TGCAGCACGAAAGGCTCACAGTTGAACACTGAAGTTTTCTTT. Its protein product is CSTKGSQLNTEVFF. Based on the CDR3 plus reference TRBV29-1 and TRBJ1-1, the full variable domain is SAVISQKPSRDICQRGTSLTIQCQVDSQVTMMFWYRQQPGQSLTLIATANQGSEATYESGFVIDKFPISRPNLTFSTLTVSNMSPEDSSIYLCSTKGSQLNTEVFFGQGTRLTVV.

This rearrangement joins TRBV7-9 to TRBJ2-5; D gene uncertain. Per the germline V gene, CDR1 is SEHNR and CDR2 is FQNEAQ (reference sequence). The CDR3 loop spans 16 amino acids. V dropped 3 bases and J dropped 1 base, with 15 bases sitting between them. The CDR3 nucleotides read TGTGCCAGCAGCTTGGACCGCGTGTGGATCCAAGAGACCCAGTACTTC. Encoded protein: CASSLDRVWIQETQYF.

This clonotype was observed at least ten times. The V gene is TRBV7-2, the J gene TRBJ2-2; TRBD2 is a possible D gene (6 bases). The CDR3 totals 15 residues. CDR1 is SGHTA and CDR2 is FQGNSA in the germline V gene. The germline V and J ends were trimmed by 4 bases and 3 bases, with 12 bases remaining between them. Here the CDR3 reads CASSSGTLYTGELFF. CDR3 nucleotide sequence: TGTGCCAGCAGCTCCGGGACTCTATACACCGGGGAGCTGTTTTTT. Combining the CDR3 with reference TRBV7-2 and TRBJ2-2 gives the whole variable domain GAGVSQSPSNKVTEKGKDVELRCDPISGHTALYWYRQSLGQGLEFLIYFQGNSAPDKSGLPSDRFSAERTGGSVSTLTIQRTQQEDSAVYLCASSSGTLYTGELFFGEGSRLTVL.

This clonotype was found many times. Written as DNA, the CDR3 is TGTGCCAGCAGCTTGACTACCCAAGAGACCCAGTACTTC. The encoded protein is CASSLTTQETQYF. This chain connects TRBV11-2 to TRBJ2-5; tentative D call: TRBD2 (5 bases). The germline gives CDR1 SGHAT, CDR2 FQNNGV. V was shortened by 3 bases and J by 1 base, with 6 bases between the two germline ends. The CDR3 extends over 13 amino acids. Based on the CDR3 plus reference TRBV11-2 and TRBJ2-5, the full variable domain is EAGVAQSPRYKIIEKRQSVAFWCNPISGHATLYWYQQILGQGPKLLIQFQNNGVVDDSQLPKDRFSAERLKGVDSTLKIQPAKLEDSAVYLCASSLTTQETQYFGPGTRLLVL.

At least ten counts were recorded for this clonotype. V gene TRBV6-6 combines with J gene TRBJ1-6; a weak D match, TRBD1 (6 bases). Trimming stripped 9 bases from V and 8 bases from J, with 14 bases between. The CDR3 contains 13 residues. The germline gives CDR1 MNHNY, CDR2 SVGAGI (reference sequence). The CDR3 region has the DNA TGTGCCAGTGCCAGGGGTAGGGATTCACCCCTCCACTTT. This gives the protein CASARGRDSPLHF.

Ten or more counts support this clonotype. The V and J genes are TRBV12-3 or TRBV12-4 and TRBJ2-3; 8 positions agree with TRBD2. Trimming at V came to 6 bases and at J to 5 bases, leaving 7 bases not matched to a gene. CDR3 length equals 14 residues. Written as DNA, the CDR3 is TGTGCCAGCAGCCCCGGGAGGGAGAGAGATACGCAGTATTTT. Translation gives CASSPGRERDTQYF.

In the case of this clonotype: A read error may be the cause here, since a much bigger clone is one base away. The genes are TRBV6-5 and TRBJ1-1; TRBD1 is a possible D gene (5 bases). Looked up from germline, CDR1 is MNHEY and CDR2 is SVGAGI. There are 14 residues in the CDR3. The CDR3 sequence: CAGSYHRTPAEAFF. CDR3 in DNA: TGTGCCGGCAGTTATCACAGGACCCCAGCTGAAGCTTTCTTT.

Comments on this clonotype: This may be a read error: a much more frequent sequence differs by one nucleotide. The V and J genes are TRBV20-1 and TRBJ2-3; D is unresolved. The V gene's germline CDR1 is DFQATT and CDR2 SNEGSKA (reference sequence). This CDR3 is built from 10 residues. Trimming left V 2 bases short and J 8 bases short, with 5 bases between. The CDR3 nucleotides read TGCAGTGCTAGACTAAGTACGCAGTATTTT. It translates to CSARLSTQYF.

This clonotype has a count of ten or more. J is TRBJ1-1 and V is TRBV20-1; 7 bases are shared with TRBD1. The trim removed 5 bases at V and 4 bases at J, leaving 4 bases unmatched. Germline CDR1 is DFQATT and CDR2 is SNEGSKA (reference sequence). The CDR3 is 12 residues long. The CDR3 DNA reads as TGCAGTGCTGCACCAGGGGGCACTGAAGCTTTCTTT. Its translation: CSAAPGGTEAFF.